This T cell receptor beta chain originates from a study of blood T cell repertoires in COVID-19. Study in general: Sources were T cells, B-cell-depleted T cells, or PBMCs; the material itself was cDNA or gDNA.

Clones were sequenced by immunoSEQ multiplex PCR, and TCRdb holds only the in-frame ones, with some missing. The table lists 85,000 to 130,000 clones, 86% of them singletons. Two consecutive negative NP/OP PCR tests, clearance, or resolved symptoms defined Cohort 3 recovery. This CDR3 is 15 amino acids long. Germline V CDR1 and CDR2: MGHRA, YSYEKL. V shed 3 bases, J shed 0 bases, and the junction held 2 bases outside the gene matches. The chain uses TRBV4-1 and TRBJ2-1, with 7 bases matching TRBD2. The source of this sequence is a woman in her forties or fifties who had recovered from COVID-19. Material: PBMCs or T cells enriched from blood (not recorded which). This CDR3 is CASSQGGVSYNEQFF. The DNA for the CDR3 is TGCGCCAGCAGCCAGGGGGGGGTCTCCTACAATGAGCAGTTCTTC.